The present TCR beta chain was sequenced within a study of blood T cell repertoires in COVID-19. Study-wide context: Whether acute or convalescent, the COVID-19 samples came from the United States, Italy and Spain. T cells, B-cell-depleted T cells, or PBMCs provided the cDNA or gDNA that served as material.

Patients of the Seattle cohort, enrolled during active infection, were followed longitudinally. Libraries were prepared by immunoSEQ multiplex PCR; TCRdb keeps only in-frame clonotypes and omits some of them. The sample holds fewer than 700,000 clones, about 88% seen once. The V end lost 2 bases, the J end lost 6 bases, and 11 bases lay between the germline ends. CDR1 and CDR2 (germline): SGHKS, YYEKEE (reference sequence). The CDR3 sequence is 14 residues long. The receptor was derived from a woman aged 45-65 years with COVID-19, enrolled during active disease. Source material: peripheral blood. This chain joins TRBV5-5 and TRBJ1-4; D perhaps matches TRBD1 (6 bases). The CDR3 DNA sequence: TGTGCCAGCAGCTTTGGCGGGGGCGATGAAAAACTGTTTTTT. Translated, it gives CASSFGGGDEKLFF.